This T cell receptor (beta chain) came from a study of cytomegalovirus exposure and HLA in healthy donors. Whole-study context: Some 85 million unique TCRs, all from HLA-typed donors, were included in an early release of the data. Whole-study findings and limits: Some V segments, including TRBV6-2 and TRBV6-3, were excluded as indistinguishable. In a later analysis, the majority of CMV-associated beta chains seemingly showed HLA restriction.

This PCR relied on a set of 60 Vbeta primers and 13 Jbeta primers. Under the authors' procedure: In a later analysis, the count reached 75 million to 90 million unique TCR beta chains, with roughly 11 million shared. Libraries were prepared by immunoSEQ multiplex PCR; TCRdb keeps only in-frame clonotypes and omits some of them. That table gives V, J and clone size, and the DNA gave D and trimming. The profile shows approximately 81,000 clones, less than 85% of them singletons. Trimming removed 4 bases from V and 4 bases from J, with 13 bases in between. The CDR3 runs to 14 residues. The V gene's germline CDR1 is ENHRY and CDR2 SYGVKD. As for this clone: Its antigen is not identified.

The sequenced material came from PBMCs. The source is a woman aged 50 to 60 in good health and CMV-seronegative. The chain uses TRBV10-3 and TRBJ1-2; D is uncertain. The CDR3 loop is CAISGTEDFYGYTF. DNA for the CDR3: TGTGCCATCAGTGGGACGGAGGACTTCTATGGCTACACCTTC.